This T cell receptor (beta chain) was obtained from a study of neoadjuvant anti-PD-1 for oral cavity cancer. At the level of the study: Non-progressing patients received a fourth nivolumab dose near day 43, then surgery on days 50-56.

Germline V CDR1 and CDR2: SNHLY, FYNNEI. This CDR3 has 13 residues. Trimming stripped 4 bases from V and 0 bases from J, with 5 bases between. Survey sequencing of tumors mostly used 4 to 5 ug DNA, two replicates. The method was immunoSEQ multiplex PCR; TCRdb's version includes in-frame clones alone and lacks a portion of them. The sample consists of more than 10,000 clones, less than 70% of them appearing once. The source of this sequence is a person between 40 and 79 years old with oral cavity squamous cell carcinoma. The V gene is TRBV2, the J gene TRBJ2-3; D remains ambiguous. Sequenced material: tumor tissue, taken before nivolumab (anti-PD-1) treatment. CDR3 in amino acids: CASSAESTDTQYF. The CDR3 region has the DNA TGTGCCAGCAGTGCCGAGAGCACAGATACGCAGTATTTT.